Reported below is one T cell receptor beta chain. The target antigen is unknown. The sample comes from a study of T cell responses to AZD1222 COVID-19 vaccine. Per germline, CDR1 LNHDA and CDR2 SQIVND (reference sequence). Between the trimmed V and J ends, which lost 6 bases and 2 bases, there was a span of 17 bases. The CDR3 has 16 amino acids. Sequenced by immunoSEQ multiplex PCR; TCRdb stores in-frame clones only, minus some. There are more than 85,000 clones in the sample; 88% occur only once, and around 1.7% lies in the top ten. General observations from the study: Spike-specific TCR repertoires showed rising breadth and depth after two AZD1222 doses. As reported, nearly half of all spike-specific TCRs target variant regions that are unmutated. Researchers took repertoire samples only after the peak T cell response had come.

The sample in question was peripheral blood, obtained on day 0 of AZD1222 vaccination. The TCR originated in an adult in good health. The J gene is TRBJ2-4, the V gene TRBV19; the D call may be TRBD1 or TRBD2 (5 bases each). CDR3 sequence: CASSSRRGVTKNIQYF. The CDR3 DNA follows: TGTGCCAGTAGCTCGCGTAGGGGAGTGACCAAAAACATTCAGTACTTC.